This T cell receptor beta chain was documented in a study of shared clonotypes between healthy human individuals. Study summary: Donors had three CD4 naive, three CD4 memory, two CD8 naive and one CD8 memory plate apiece.

TCRdb's copy holds only in-frame clones and misses some; the assay was immunoSEQ multiplex PCR. The profile shows about 2.5 million clones, 85% to 95% of them singletons. All the donors were Caucasian adults who lived in Nashville, Tennessee. Germline values: CDR1 MNHEY, CDR2 SMNVEV (reference sequence). Trimming removed 6 bases from V and 7 bases from J, with 16 bases in between. The CDR3 totals 13 residues. Sequencing was done on a sample of naive CD4+ T cells from PBMCs. Subset of the sample: CD45RA+ positively selected. The chain is built from TRBV27 and TRBJ2-7; D gene unclear. This receptor was taken from a man in his late teens or twenties in good health. Some clones in this sample may be carry-over from other donors' samples. The CDR3 DNA is TGTGCCAGCAGCTACAGACCCCAATGGGAGCAGTACTTC. Encoded protein: CASSYRPQWEQYF.